A single sample gave rise to the 7 T cell receptor beta chains below, sequenced in a study of healthy donors' naive CD4 and CD8 T cells. TCR libraries were built from about 0.55 ug of total RNA by linear amplification. Via MiXCR, TCRdb re-called the reads, giving one row per CDR3 protein. The table lists around 200,000 distinct CDR3 sequences, around 80% of them singletons. The sample taken for sequencing was naive CD4+ and CD8+ T cells sorted from blood, pooled from several donors. All receptors derive from a pool of human donors in good health; the sample pools cells from several healthy donors.

This rearrangement joins TRBV5-6 to TRBJ2-1; unclear D gene. V gave up 4 bases and J gave up 9 bases, with 17 bases separating them. The germline CDR1 and CDR2 sequences are SGHDT and YYEEEE. This CDR3 spans 14 amino acids. As DNA, the CDR3 is TGTGCCAGCAGCCAAATGACCGCCCCGGGTGAGCAGTTCTTC. Protein: CASSQMTAPGEQFF. The variable domain in full, completed from reference TRBV5-6 and TRBJ2-1, reads DAGVTQSPTHLIKTRGQQVTLRCSPKSGHDTVSWYQQALGQGPQFIFQYYEEEERQRGNFPDRFSGHQFPNYSSELNVNALLLGDSALYLCASSQMTAPGEQFFGPGTRLTVL.

The genes are TRBV18 and TRBJ2-3, with TRBD1 identical over 7 bases. V lost 2 bases to trimming and J lost 2 bases; unmatched junction nucleotides: 4. CDR1 and CDR2 (germline): KGHSH, LQKENI. The CDR3 length is 15 residues. In nucleotides, the CDR3 is TGTGCCAGCTCACCAGACAGGGCCCACACAGATACGCAGTATTTT. It codes for CASSPDRAHTDTQYF.

The chain couples TRBV27 to TRBJ2-7; 14 bases agree with TRBD2. CDR1 MNHEY and CDR2 SMNVEV come from the germline V gene (reference sequence). This CDR3 has 15 residues. The trim removed 6 bases at V and 3 bases at J, leaving 4 bases unmatched. This CDR3 reads CASSFGLAGGYEQYF. In DNA, the CDR3 is TGTGCCAGCAGCTTCGGACTAGCGGGGGGCTACGAGCAGTACTTC.

The V gene is TRBV27, the J gene TRBJ2-1; the D gene is possibly TRBD2 (6 bases). The germline V gene has CDR1 MNHEY and CDR2 SMNVEV (reference sequence). The CDR3 runs 15 residues. V lost 3 bases to trimming and J lost 5 bases, with 14 bases between them. The CDR3 sequence is CASSLSARGNNEQFF. Written as DNA, the CDR3 is TGTGCCAGCAGTTTGTCTGCGCGGGGAAACAATGAGCAGTTCTTC.

The V call is TRBV29-1, the J call TRBJ1-1; D perhaps matches TRBD1 (5 bases). Per germline, CDR1 SQVTM and CDR2 ANQGSEA. The CDR3 totals 11 residues. V was clipped by 4 bases and J by 4 bases, with 7 bases between them. DNA of the CDR3: TGCAGCGTTGCAGGGAGCACTGAAGCTTTCTTT. This sequence encodes CSVAGSTEAFF.

The chain couples TRBV7-3 to TRBJ2-7; 7 bases align to TRBD1. Unmatched junction bases numbered 3, after V lost 2 bases and J lost 2 bases. Germline lookup yields CDR1 SGHTA and CDR2 FQGTGA. This CDR3 has 14 residues. The CDR3 bases are TGTGCCAGCAGCTTACAGGGGGATACCTACGAGCAGTACTTC. It is translated as CASSLQGDTYEQYF.

This clonotype showed up just once. This rearrangement joins TRBV27 to TRBJ1-2, with D maybe TRBD1 (6 bases). The germline V and J ends were trimmed by 4 bases and 8 bases, with 26 bases remaining between them. The V gene's germline CDR1 is MNHEY and CDR2 SMNVEV (reference sequence). This CDR3 comprises 17 residues. CDR3 nucleotides: TGTGCCAGCAGTTATCGACAGGTGCCAACTTCTATTACCGGCTACACCTTC. Translation gives CASSYRQVPTSITGYTF.